This is a list of T cell receptor beta chains from one sample in a study of blood T cell repertoires in COVID-19. Sequencing was performed with immunoSEQ multiplex PCR; in TCRdb, only in-frame clones are kept and a portion is missing. The sample lists 200,000 to 250,000 clones, roughly 83% occurring once. The sequencing input was peripheral blood. Every receptor here comes from a man of 80 years or more with acute or convalescent COVID-19. The CDR3 runs from the conserved cysteine through the conserved F or W. A D gene is named only where the DNA matches it firmly.

V	D	J	DNA	CDR3
TRBV10-1	TRBD2	TRBJ2-1	TGCGCCAGCAGTGAGTCGAGTAGCGGGGGTTCCTACAATGAGCAGTTCTTC	CASSESSSGGSYNEQFF
TRBV12-3/TRBV12-4	-	TRBJ2-2	TGTGCCAGCAAGACAGCCGGAGGGGAGCTGTTTTTT	CASKTAGGELFF
TRBV5-1	-	TRBJ1-5	TGCGCCAGCAGCTTGAACGGAGATAGCAATCAGCCCCAGCATTTT	CASSLNGDSNQPQHF
TRBV12-3/TRBV12-4	-	TRBJ1-1	TGTGCCAGCAGCCCTCGGGGGAACACTGAAGCTTTCTTT	CASSPRGNTEAFF
TRBV20-1	TRBD2	TRBJ2-1	TGCAGTGCTAGTGAGACTAGCCCCTACAATGAGCAGTTCTTC	CSASETSPYNEQFF
TRBV10-2	-	TRBJ2-1	TGCGCCAGCAGTCGGCGAGGAGACAATGAGCAGTTCTTC	CASSRRGDNEQFF
TRBV18	-	TRBJ1-4	TGTGCCAGCTCCCCCGGAGGGGCCAAGGAAAAACTGTTTTTT	CASSPGGAKEKLFF
TRBV28	-	TRBJ2-2	TGTGCCAGCAGTACAGGGTCGGACACCGGGGAGCTGTTTTTT	CASSTGSDTGELFF
TRBV5-6	TRBD2	TRBJ2-4	TGTGCCAGCAGCTTTTGGCCGGGACTAGCGGGAGGGGGCGAAAACATTCAGTACTTC	CASSFWPGLAGGGENIQYF
TRBV15	-	TRBJ1-1	TGTGCCACCAGCAGAGAAGAAAGAGCGACAGGACGGGCTTTCTTT	CATSREERATGRAFF